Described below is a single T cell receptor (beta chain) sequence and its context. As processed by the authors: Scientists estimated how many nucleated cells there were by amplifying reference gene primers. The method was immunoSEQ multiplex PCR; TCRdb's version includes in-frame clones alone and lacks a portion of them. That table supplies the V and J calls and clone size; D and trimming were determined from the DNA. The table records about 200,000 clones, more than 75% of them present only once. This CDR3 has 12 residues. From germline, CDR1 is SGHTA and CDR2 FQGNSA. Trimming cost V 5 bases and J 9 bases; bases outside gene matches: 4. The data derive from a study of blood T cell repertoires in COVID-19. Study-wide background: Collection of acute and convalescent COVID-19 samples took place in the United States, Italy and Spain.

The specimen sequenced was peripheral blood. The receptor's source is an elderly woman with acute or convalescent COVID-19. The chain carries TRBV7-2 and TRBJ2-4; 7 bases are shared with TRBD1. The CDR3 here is CASSRDSSIQYF. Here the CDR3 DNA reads TGTGCCAGCAGCCGGGACAGTAGCATTCAGTACTTC.